This entry describes one TCR beta chain. In the study's own analysis: The assay estimated nucleated cells by amplifying reference gene primers. The method was immunoSEQ multiplex PCR; TCRdb's version includes in-frame clones alone and lacks a portion of them. V and J calls and clone size are given by that table; D and trimming were obtained from the DNA. The repertoire has 300,000 to 400,000 clones, more than 75% of them found once; the top ten carry 1.2%. The sample originates from a study of blood T cell repertoires in COVID-19. Study background: Acute and convalescent COVID-19 specimens originated in the United States, Italy and Spain.

V was pared by 6 bases and J by 5 bases, with 8 bases between. The CDR3 length is 12 residues. Looked up from germline, CDR1 is MDHEN and CDR2 is SYDVKM. The chain couples TRBV28 to TRBJ1-5, with D possibly being TRBD1 (6 bases). The receptor was isolated from a woman aged 18 to 35 who had recovered from COVID-19. The sample taken for sequencing was PBMCs or T cells enriched from blood (not recorded which). As DNA, the CDR3 is TGTGCCAGCAGGAACAGGGATCAGCCCCAGCATTTT. Its translation is CASRNRDQPQHF.